A selection of T cell receptor beta chains follows, all from one sample in a study of cytomegalovirus exposure and HLA in healthy donors. Some clones are missing from TCRdb's copy, which holds only in-frame ones; the method was immunoSEQ multiplex PCR. The sample records around 150,000 clones, 65% to 85% being singletons. The sequenced sample consisted of PBMCs. The source of these receptors is a man aged 45-65 years in good health and CMV-seronegative. Both conserved end residues are part of each CDR3. Fields, in order: V gene, clone size, J gene, D gene, CDR3 DNA, CDR3 protein. A D gene is named only where the DNA matches it firmly. The size of a clone is reported for some rows only, either as once, few or many, or as a class for expanded clones.

>TRBV29-1|-|TRBJ2-3|TRBD1
TGCAGCGTTGGGGGACAGGGGATATCAACAGATACGCAGTATTTT
CSVGGQGISTDTQYF
>TRBV10-3|-|TRBJ2-7|-
TGTGCCATCCGGGGACAAGGGACGACCCACGAGCAGTACTTC
CAIRGQGTTHEQYF
>TRBV4-1|-|TRBJ1-4|-
TGCGCCAGCAGCCAATCCCCGACAGCATCTACAACTAATGAAAAACTGTTTTTT
CASSQSPTASTTNEKLFF
>TRBV11-3|-|TRBJ1-2|TRBD1
TGTGCCAGCAGCTTAGCTGGACAGGCCCCTGAGTATGGCTACACCTTC
CASSLAGQAPEYGYTF
>TRBV7-3|-|TRBJ2-7|TRBD2
TGTGCCAGCAGCTTGAATAGCGGGAGCTCCTACGAGCAGTACTTC
CASSLNSGSSYEQYF
>TRBV4-2|-|TRBJ2-7|-
TGTGCCAGCAGCCGCGGAAGTTCTTACGAGCAGTACTTC
CASSRGSSYEQYF
>TRBV7-3|few|TRBJ2-2|-
TGTGCCAGCAGCCCAGGCGGGACCGGGGAGCTGTTTTTT
CASSPGGTGELFF
>TRBV6-1|-|TRBJ1-2|-
TGTGCCAGCAGGACCGGACAGTACTATGGCTACACCTTC
CASRTGQYYGYTF
>TRBV2|-|TRBJ2-7|-
TGTGCCAGCAGTGTTACAGCGGCGAGCTCCTACGAGCAGTACTTC
CASSVTAASSYEQYF
>TRBV4-1|-|TRBJ2-1|TRBD2
TGCGCCAGCAGCCAAGTTCTAGCGGGGGGTTTCAATGAGCAGTTCTTC
CASSQVLAGGFNEQFF
>TRBV18|-|TRBJ2-1|TRBD2
TGTGCCAGCTCACCAACTAGCGGGGACAATGAGCAGTTCTTC
CASSPTSGDNEQFF
>TRBV18|-|TRBJ1-2|-
TGTGCCAGCTCACCGCGGGGCGGGAGTTATGGCTACACCTTC
CASSPRGGSYGYTF
>TRBV10-1|-|TRBJ2-7|-
TGCGCCAGCAGTGGGGAAGACTCCGGGGACGAGCAGTACTTC
CASSGEDSGDEQYF
>TRBV27|once|TRBJ1-1|-
TGTGCCAGCAGTTTTCAGGGGAGGAACACTGAAGCTTTCTTT
CASSFQGRNTEAFF
>TRBV11-2|-|TRBJ2-1|-
TGTGCCAGCAGCTTATTCGGGGGAGACAATGAGCAGTTCTTC
CASSLFGGDNEQFF
>TRBV10-2|few|TRBJ2-3|TRBD2
TGCGCCAGCAGTGGGGGTCGTAGCGGGCTAGGGGATACGCAGTATTTT
CASSGGRSGLGDTQYF
>TRBV5-5|-|TRBJ1-6|TRBD1
TGTGCCAGCAGTTATCCGGGACAGGGTAATTCACCCCTCCACTTT
CASSYPGQGNSPLHF
>TRBV12-5|-|TRBJ2-5|TRBD2
TGTGCTAGTGGTTCAAGCCTAGCGGGAGGGGAGACCCAGTACTTC
CASGSSLAGGETQYF
>TRBV10-3|-|TRBJ1-1|TRBD1
TGTGCCATCAGTGGGTCCCCGGGACAGGGCGTGGACACTGAAGCTTTCTTT
CAISGSPGQGVDTEAFF
>TRBV6-1|once|TRBJ2-5|-
TGTGCCAGCAGTGAAGCTCTGGGGGGAGGTCGAGAGACCCAGTACTTC
CASSEALGGGRETQYF
>TRBV11-2|-|TRBJ2-1|-
TGTGCCAGCAGCTTAGGCCGCGCACTGTCCTACAATGAGCAGTTCTTC
CASSLGRALSYNEQFF
>TRBV5-1|-|TRBJ2-3|-
TGCGCCAGCAGCTTGGGACAAACTAGCACAGATACGCAGTATTTT
CASSLGQTSTDTQYF
>TRBV5-4|-|TRBJ1-4|TRBD1
TGTGCCAGCAGCATAGAAACAGGGGCCAGAGGTAATGAAAAACTGTTTTTT
CASSIETGARGNEKLFF
>TRBV6-5|-|TRBJ2-7|TRBD1
TGTGCCAGCAGTTACAGGGACAGGGGACTGTACGAGCAGTACTTC
CASSYRDRGLYEQYF
>TRBV11-1|-|TRBJ2-2|TRBD1
TGTGCCAGCAGCCAGATAACCGGGACAGGGGTATCAGGGGAGCTGTTTTTT
CASSQITGTGVSGELFF
>TRBV9|-|TRBJ1-4|-
TGTGCCAGCAGCGTCGAGGGGGTAAATAATGAAAAACTGTTTTTT
CASSVEGVNNEKLFF
>TRBV4-1|-|TRBJ2-6|-
TGCGCCAGCAGTCAAGATCAGGGCGGATCTGGGGCCAACGTCCTGACTTTC
CASSQDQGGSGANVLTF
>TRBV6-1|-|TRBJ1-6|-
TGTGCCAGCAGTGAAAGTATCAGCTATAATTCACCCCTCCACTTT
CASSESISYNSPLHF
>TRBV7-9|-|TRBJ1-1|TRBD1
TGTGCCAGCACCGAGATTGACAGGGACACTGAAGCTTTCTTT
CASTEIDRDTEAFF
>TRBV6-5|-|TRBJ1-2|TRBD1
TGTGCCAGCAGTTACTGGAAAGGGACAGATGGCTACACCTTC
CASSYWKGTDGYTF
>TRBV4-2|-|TRBJ1-1|-
TGTGCCAGCAGCCCGGGTGCAGGGGACGGAGCTTTCTTT
CASSPGAGDGAFF
>TRBV4-1|once|TRBJ1-5|-
TGCGCCAGCAGCCAAGAGGGGTTTGGGGACACCTATCAGCCCCAGCATTTT
CASSQEGFGDTYQPQHF
>TRBV28|-|TRBJ1-6|-
TGTGCCAGCAGGGACAGTTATAATTCACCCCTCCACTTT
CASRDSYNSPLHF
>TRBV7-2|-|TRBJ1-1|TRBD1
TGTGCCAGCAGCCCGGGGACAGCGAACACTGAAGCTTTCTTT
CASSPGTANTEAFF
>TRBV29-1|once|TRBJ1-1|-
TGCAGCGTCGCAGGGGATAACACTGAAGCTTTCTTT
CSVAGDNTEAFF
>TRBV6-5|-|TRBJ1-1|TRBD1
TGTGCCAGCAGCCGATCGGCAGGGGGCTTCGCTGAAGCTTTCTTT
CASSRSAGGFAEAFF
>TRBV6-6|-|TRBJ1-1|TRBD1
TGTGCCAGCAGTTACACGGGACAGTACACTGAAGCTTTCTTT
CASSYTGQYTEAFF
>TRBV15|-|TRBJ2-5|TRBD2
TGTGCCACCAGCCGGACTAGCGGAATACAAGAGACCCAGTACTTC
CATSRTSGIQETQYF
>TRBV9|-|TRBJ1-3|TRBD1
TGTGCCAGCAGCCCGGGGGACAGGGCACCCTCTGGAAACACCATATATTTT
CASSPGDRAPSGNTIYF
>TRBV19|-|TRBJ2-5|TRBD1
TGTGCCAGTAGACCCCGGACAGGGGAAGGGGAGACCCAGTACTTC
CASRPRTGEGETQYF
>TRBV5-1|once|TRBJ2-5|TRBD1
TGCGCCAGCAGCATCGGACAGGGGCAAGAGACCCAGTACTTC
CASSIGQGQETQYF
>TRBV29-1|-|TRBJ2-1|TRBD1
TGCAGCGTTGGGACAGGCTACAATGAGCAGTTCTTC
CSVGTGYNEQFF
>TRBV18|-|TRBJ2-1|TRBD1
TGTGCCAGCTCACTACTGGACAGGGTTTTTCCGGGTGAGCAGTTCTTC
CASSLLDRVFPGEQFF
>TRBV27|-|TRBJ2-7|TRBD2
TGTGCCAGCAGTGACCGGACTAGCGGGATCTACGAGCAGTACTTC
CASSDRTSGIYEQYF
>TRBV5-1|-|TRBJ2-1|TRBD2
TGCGCCAGCACCCGGGACGGGGGGAATGAGCAGTTCTTC
CASTRDGGNEQFF
>TRBV7-3|-|TRBJ1-2|TRBD1
TGTGCCAGCAGCATACGACAGGGGAGGGGGACTGGCTACACCTTC
CASSIRQGRGTGYTF
>TRBV15|few|TRBJ2-5|TRBD2
TGTGCCACCAGCAGAGCGGGGGGAGAGGAACAGTACTTC
CATSRAGGEEQYF
>TRBV9|-|TRBJ1-2|-
TGTGCCAGCAGCGTAGCTTCGGAGAACTATGGCTACACCTTC
CASSVASENYGYTF
>TRBV28|-|TRBJ1-2|-
TGTGCCAGCGACTACTCGCGAATCGGGGTCTCTAGGGGCTACACCTTC
CASDYSRIGVSRGYTF
>TRBV6-1|-|TRBJ1-2|-
TGTGCCAGCAGTGAAGCCCAGGACAACCTCTATGGCTACACCTTC
CASSEAQDNLYGYTF
>TRBV5-1|-|TRBJ1-3|-
TGCGCCAGCAGCGAGCCCCATGAAAACACCATATATTTT
CASSEPHENTIYF
>TRBV30|-|TRBJ2-1|TRBD2
TGTGCCTGGAGTGTAGGACTAGCGAGAGATAGCTCCTACAATGAGCAGTTCTTC
CAWSVGLARDSSYNEQFF
>TRBV30|-|TRBJ2-7|-
TGTGCCTGGAGTGTAAATACAGGGACCGAGCAGTACTTC
CAWSVNTGTEQYF
>TRBV30|-|TRBJ2-1|-
TGTGCCTGGAGTGTAAGCGGTGAGCAGTTCTTC
CAWSVSGEQFF
>TRBV29-1|-|TRBJ2-7|TRBD1
TGCAGCGTCAAAGCCGGGACAGCAGGGGTGCAGTACTTC
CSVKAGTAGVQYF